Listed below are T cell receptor beta chains from one sample, sequenced in a study of blood T cell repertoires in COVID-19. The table came from immunoSEQ multiplex PCR; TCRdb's copy has only in-frame clones and leaves some out. The sample has approximately 260,000 clones; roughly 80% are singletons. The specimen was PBMCs or T cells enriched from blood (not recorded which). The receptor source for this set is a man aged 30 to 39 with acute COVID-19. Both conserved end residues are part of each CDR3. Each record gives: J gene, clone size, V gene, D gene, CDR3 protein, CDR3 DNA. The D gene is left open where the match is weak. Clone sizes are given selectively: once, few, many, or a class where the clone is expanded.

TRBJ2-5,.,TRBV9,TRBD1,CASSVDQGAGETQYF,TGTGCCAGCAGCGTGGATCAGGGGGCCGGGGAGACCCAGTACTTC
TRBJ1-1,.,TRBV4-1,.,CASSHQDGDTEAFF,TGCGCCAGCAGCCACCAAGACGGGGACACTGAAGCTTTCTTT
TRBJ1-5,.,TRBV6-5,TRBD1,CASSPDRVNQPQHF,TGTGCCAGCAGCCCGGACAGGGTCAATCAGCCCCAGCATTTT
TRBJ1-1,once,TRBV19,TRBD1,CASSPGTGAHTEAFF,TGTGCCAGTAGTCCCGGGACAGGGGCCCACACTGAAGCTTTCTTT
TRBJ2-3,few,TRBV6-4,.,CASSETPEGFTQYF,TGTGCCAGCAGTGAAACCCCGGAGGGCTTTACGCAGTATTTT
TRBJ2-3,.,TRBV4-2,TRBD2,CASSQGSRAGGPTQYF,TGTGCCAGCAGCCAAGGGTCTCGAGCGGGGGGCCCCACGCAGTATTTT
TRBJ2-1,.,TRBV4-1,TRBD2,CASSYRTSGRRSYNEQFF,TGCGCCAGCAGCTATAGGACTAGCGGGAGAAGGTCCTACAATGAGCAGTTCTTC
TRBJ1-1,.,TRBV2,.,CAGGVFTEAFF,TGTGCCGGGGGGGTGTTCACTGAAGCTTTCTTT
TRBJ2-5,.,TRBV15,TRBD1,CATSGQGQETQYF,TGTGCCACCAGCGGACAGGGGCAGGAGACCCAGTACTTC
TRBJ1-2,few,TRBV24-1,.,CATSDPGLGGDYGYTF,TGTGCCACCAGTGACCCCGGACTGGGGGGAGACTATGGCTACACCTTC